This T cell receptor (beta chain) was observed in a study of identical twins. There are a few counts of this clonotype. Trimming pared 3 bases from V and 2 bases from J, leaving 13 bases between. The CDR3 is made up of 14 amino acids. The germline CDR1 and CDR2 sequences are DFQATT and SNEGSKA (reference sequence). TCRdb re-derived calls from the 5' RACE reads in MiXCR, one entry per CDR3 protein. The sample gives 570,000 or so distinct CDR3 sequences, more than 9% of which show up once; roughly 3.2% is in the top ten. These sequences were also reported in another study, on yellow fever vaccine responses in identical twins.

The sequenced sample was PBMCs. The source of this sequence is a woman between 18 and 30 years old in good health. V usage is TRBV20-1 and J usage is TRBJ2-5, with D tentatively TRBD2 (6 bases). This chain's CDR3 is CSAREGSQQETQYF. The CDR3, as DNA: TGCAGTGCTAGGGAGGGGTCTCAACAAGAGACCCAGTACTTC.